The 23 T cell receptor beta chains listed next were all sequenced from one sample in a study of blood T cell dynamics during melanoma immunotherapy. Time point meaning: week 3, after first cycle of checkpoint inhibitor. Method: immunoSEQ multiplex PCR; TCRdb's copy keeps in-frame clones and lacks some. The table includes about 8,400 clones, 75% to 90% detected once. Sample: blood, taken from a patient treated with checkpoint blockade. These receptors all stem from a human donor with melanoma.

By share, this clone ranks as large. The chain employs TRBV5-1 and TRBJ1-2; TRBD1 is a possible D gene (5 bases). The ends were cut back, 7 bases at V and 2 bases at J, with 21 bases in the middle. CDR3 size: 16 residues. Per the germline V gene, CDR1 is SGHRS and CDR2 is YFSETQ. CDR3 nucleotide sequence: TGCGCCAGCGGCCCTTACGACAGCTCAGCCAACTATGGCTACACCTTC. This gives the protein CASGPYDSSANYGYTF. Full variable domain (outside the CDR3, taken from reference TRBV5-1 and TRBJ1-2): KAGVTQTPRYLIKTRGQQVTLSCSPISGHRSVSWYQQTPGQGLQFLFEYFSETQRNKGNFPGRFSGRQFSNSRSEMNVSTLELGDSALYLCASGPYDSSANYGYTFGSGTRLTVV.

This clone appeared a single time. The germline gene is not matched at one end of the junction; a read error may be the cause. V usage is TRBV13 and J usage is TRBJ2-7; a possible D gene is TRBD1 (5 bases). Germline-derived CDR1 and CDR2 are PRHDT and FYEKMQ (reference sequence). The CDR3 consists of 14 residues. CDR3 sequence reads: CASSLGQESYGQYF. Here the CDR3 DNA reads TGTGCCAGCAGCTTAGGACAGGAATCCTACGGGCAGTACTTC.

The CDR3 DNA sequence: TGTGCCAGCAGCTCGACTAGCGGGAGACCCTTCTACGAGCAGTACTTC. The encoded protein is CASSSTSGRPFYEQYF. This chain uses TRBV7-2 with TRBJ2-7, with 12 bases fitting TRBD2. J was trimmed by 3 bases and V by 4 bases; bases with no gene match: 7. This CDR3 has 16 amino acids. The germline gives CDR1 SGHTA, CDR2 FQGNSA.

The CDR3 region has the DNA TGCAGCGTGGGCGACAGTTCCTACAATGAGCAGTTCTTC. Translated, it gives CSVGDSSYNEQFF. The chain carries TRBV29-1 and TRBJ2-1; possibly TRBD1 for D (5 bases). The CDR3 is 13 residues long. Germline values: CDR1 SQVTM, CDR2 ANQGSEA. Trimming removed 6 bases from V and 1 base from J, with 10 bases in between.

The chain recombines TRBV29-1 with TRBJ1-1, with D possibly being TRBD1 (5 bases). Germline V lookup: CDR1 SQVTM, CDR2 ANQGSEA. The CDR3 has 12 residues. V lost 7 bases and J 1 base, leaving 10 bases between the germline ends. The CDR3 bases are TGCAGCGGAGGGACGGCGAACACTGAAGCTTTCTTT. Translating gives CSGGTANTEAFF.

The chain uses TRBV5-6 and TRBJ2-5; TRBD2 aligns across 8 bases. The closer fit of TRBJ2-7 to the DNA end suggests the J call may be wrong. This CDR3 contains 14 residues. CDR1 is SGHDT, CDR2 YYEEEE, per germline. The CDR3 region has the DNA TGTGCCAGCAGCTTTCCGGGACTAGGCTACGAGCAGTACTTC. It specifies CASSFPGLGYEQYF.

This chain uses TRBV2 with TRBJ2-7, with D unresolved. This CDR3 comprises 13 residues. CDR1 is SNHLY, CDR2 FYNNEI, per germline. V lost 4 bases to trimming and J lost 6 bases, with 13 bases between them. The CDR3, as DNA: TGTGCCAGCAGTGGAGTCGGAGAGCTCGAGCAGTACTTC. Translating it yields CASSGVGELEQYF.

The rearrangement links TRBV27 to TRBJ2-7; 10 bases are shared with TRBD1. V was pared by 3 bases and J by 2 bases, with 10 bases of the junction left unmatched. The V gene's germline CDR1 is MNHEY and CDR2 SMNVEV (reference sequence). The CDR3 is made up of 17 amino acids. The CDR3 spells CASSFANGDRGPYEQYF. As DNA, the CDR3 is TGTGCCAGCAGTTTTGCAAACGGGGACAGGGGTCCCTACGAGCAGTACTTC.

CDR3 sequence (DNA): TGTGCCAGCAAGGGACAATATGGCTACACCTTC. Amino acids: CASKGQYGYTF. This chain connects TRBV5-4 to TRBJ1-2, with TRBD1 as a possible D gene (6 bases). This CDR3 region has 11 residues. From germline, CDR1 is SGHNT and CDR2 YYREEE (reference sequence). Trimming took 6 bases from V and 5 from J, leaving 8 bases between them.

This rearrangement joins TRBV1 to TRBJ2-7; the DNA was not compared with TRBD1, the D call given in the table. TRBV1 is a pseudogene locus. The length of the CDR3 is 14 residues. For the CDR3, the DNA is TGCACCAGCAGCCAGTGGACAGGGTGCTACGAGCAGTACTTC. It codes for CTSSQWTGCYEQYF.

The V gene is TRBV15, the J gene TRBJ1-2; 8 bases map to TRBD1. The CDR3 totals 14 residues. V was clipped by 5 bases and J by 6 bases; unmatched bases: 8. Looked up from germline, CDR1 is LNHNV and CDR2 is YYDKDF (reference sequence). CDR3 nucleotide sequence: TGTGCCACCAGCTCCCGCCAGACAGGGGATGGCTACACCTTC. Its protein is CATSSRQTGDGYTF.

V usage is TRBV12-1 and J usage is TRBJ1-1; the listed D gene, TRBD1, was not tested against the DNA. TRBV12-1 is listed as a pseudogene. There are 18 residues in the CDR3. The CDR3 bases are TGTGCCAGCAGCTTTGCGCAGGTTAGGGGACAGGCGGACACTGAAGCTTTCTTT. Encoded protein: CASSFAQVRGQADTEAFF.

This sequence joins TRBV28 and TRBJ1-2; 9 nucleotides align to TRBD1. Germline lookup yields CDR1 MDHEN and CDR2 SYDVKM. V lost 5 bases and J lost 0; bases outside the gene matches: 7. The CDR3 totals 16 residues. CDR3 sequence (DNA): TGTGCCAGCAGTCCCCTGGGACAGGGAGCTAACTATGGCTACACCTTC. It codes for CASSPLGQGANYGYTF.

The rearrangement uses TRBV19 and TRBJ1-3; perhaps TRBD1 as D (5 bases). The CDR3 consists of 15 residues. The V gene's germline CDR1 is LNHDA and CDR2 SQIVND (reference sequence). V gave up 4 bases and J gave up 0 bases, with 10 bases separating them. For the CDR3, the DNA is TGTGCCAGTAGTACCAGACAGTACTCTGGAAACACCATATATTTT. Protein sequence: CASSTRQYSGNTIYF.

The chain employs TRBV4-1 and TRBJ1-6; D gene ambiguous. CDR3 length equals 13 residues. Germline CDR1 and CDR2: MGHRA and YSYEKL. V lost 2 bases and J 6 bases, leaving 5 bases between the germline ends. The CDR3 sequence: CASSQSSNSPLHF. CDR3 bases: TGCGCCAGCAGCCAATCTTCTAATTCACCCCTCCACTTT.

V usage is TRBV18 and J usage is TRBJ2-4; D gene uncertain. Per germline, CDR1 KGHSH and CDR2 LQKENI. CDR3 length: 12 residues. Trimming shortened V by 2 bases and J by 4 bases, and 3 bases separated the two germline ends. The CDR3 here is CASSPSKNIQYF. The CDR3 region has the DNA TGTGCCAGCTCACCATCGAAAAACATTCAGTACTTC.

The V and J genes are TRBV7-9 and TRBJ2-7, with D perhaps TRBD2 (5 bases). The CDR3 is made up of 13 amino acids. Germline V CDR1 and CDR2: SEHNR, FQNEAQ (reference sequence). With 11 bases removed from V and 2 bases from J, the gap between germline ends came to 16 bases. The CDR3 spells CAGAQSGTYEQYF. The CDR3, as DNA: TGTGCCGGCGCCCAAAGCGGTACCTACGAGCAGTACTTC.

The genes are TRBV7-9 and TRBJ2-7; D is unclear. Germline lookup yields CDR1 SEHNR and CDR2 FQNEAQ (reference sequence). V was trimmed by 1 base and J by 3 bases, leaving 7 bases between them. The CDR3 is 13 residues long. For the CDR3, the DNA is TGTGCCAGCAGCTTAGGGGCCTACTACGAGCAGTACTTC. This codes for CASSLGAYYEQYF.

In nucleotides, the CDR3 is TGTGCCAGCAACTATTGGGAGGACGAGCAGTACTTC. Translation: CASNYWEDEQYF. The rearrangement uses TRBV7-9 and TRBJ2-7; tentative D call: TRBD2 (6 bases). Germline V gene lookup returns CDR1 SEHNR and CDR2 FQNEAQ (reference sequence). This CDR3 is 12 amino acids long. V lost 7 bases to trimming and J lost 5 bases, with 12 bases between them.

CDR3 coding DNA: TGCGCCAGCAGCTTGGAATGGGGTTTAAACACCATATATTTT. It specifies CASSLEWGLNTIYF. This sequence joins TRBV5-1 and TRBJ1-3; D unresolved. V was pared by 0 bases and J by 6 bases, with 10 bases between. The CDR3 is 14 amino acids. Germline CDR1 is SGHRS and CDR2 is YFSETQ.

Worth noting for this clone: Relative to the germline gene, one junction end is altered; a read error may explain this. The rearrangement uses TRBV6-1 and TRBJ1-2; D is ambiguous. Germline lookup yields CDR1 MNHNS and CDR2 SASEGT. The CDR3 runs to 14 residues. The CDR3: CASSYQAGGYVYTF. The CDR3 DNA reads TGTGCCAGCAGCTACCAGGCCGGCGGCTATGTCTACACCTTC.

The chain joins TRBV21-1 to TRBJ1-2. TRBV21-1 is reported as a pseudogene. CDR3 length equals 14 residues. CDR3 in DNA: TGTGCCAGCAGGGCGGGGGGACAGATTCATGGCTACACCTTC. Translating it yields CASRAGGQIHGYTF.

The chain links TRBV27 to TRBJ2-7; possible D gene TRBD2, 7 bases. This CDR3 spans 15 amino acids. Deletions cut 2 bases from V and 0 bases from J, with 11 bases between. Looked up from germline, CDR1 is MNHEY and CDR2 is SMNVEV (reference sequence). CDR3 region: CASSLQGRASYEQYF. CDR3 DNA: TGTGCCAGCAGTTTACAGGGGAGGGCCTCCTACGAGCAGTACTTC.